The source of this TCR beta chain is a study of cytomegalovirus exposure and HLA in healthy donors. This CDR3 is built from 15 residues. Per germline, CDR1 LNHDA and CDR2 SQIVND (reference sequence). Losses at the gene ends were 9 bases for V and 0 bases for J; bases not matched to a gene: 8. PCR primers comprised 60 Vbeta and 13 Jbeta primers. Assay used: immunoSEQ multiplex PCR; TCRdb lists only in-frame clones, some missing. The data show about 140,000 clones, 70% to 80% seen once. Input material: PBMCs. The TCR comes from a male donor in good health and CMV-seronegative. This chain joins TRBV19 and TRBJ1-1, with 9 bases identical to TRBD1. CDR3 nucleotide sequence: TGTGCCAGCAACAGGGGGCAAGAAATGAACACTGAAGCTTTCTTT. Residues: CASNRGQEMNTEAFF.